Each of the 17 T cell receptor beta chains below was sequenced from the same sample in a study of T cell repertoires in cytomegalovirus infection. These TCRs' antigens remain unknown. TCRdb called the reads again in MiXCR, with one record for every CDR3 protein. Here the sample spans 750,000 to 900,000 distinct CDR3 sequences, 25% to 30% being singletons. The material was cultured CD8+ T cells from PBMCs, obtained from culture after CMV antigen stimulation. The source is a human donor in good health (CMV status not recorded). Some clones in this sample may be carry-over from other donors' samples.

This clonotype was detected a few times. The V gene is TRBV7-9, the J gene TRBJ2-1, with no clear D. In germline, CDR1 is SEHNR, CDR2 FQNEAQ (reference sequence). Trimming shortened V by 5 bases and J by 10 bases, and 18 bases separated the two germline ends. The CDR3 is made up of 14 amino acids. In DNA form, the CDR3 reads TGTGCCAGCAGCCTGCGGCCCGAGTCGGAGGAGCAGTTCTTC. It translates to CASSLRPESEEQFF.

This clonotype was seen ten or more times. This chain connects TRBV11-3 to TRBJ2-1; TRBD2 is a possible D gene (5 bases). Germline V gives CDR1 SGHNT, CDR2 YENEEA. The CDR3 is made up of 14 amino acids. With 4 bases removed from V and 5 bases from J, the gap between germline ends came to 12 bases. The CDR3: CASSSGDTHNEQFF. The DNA for the CDR3 is TGTGCCAGCAGCTCCGGGGATACACACAATGAGCAGTTCTTC.

The rearrangement uses TRBV7-6 and TRBJ2-1, with D tentatively TRBD1 (5 bases). The ends were cut back, 2 bases at V and 4 bases at J, with 15 bases in the middle. The CDR3 covers 16 residues. Per the germline V gene, CDR1 is SGHVS and CDR2 is FNYEAQ. This CDR3 reads CASSLSQGVLYNEQFF. CDR3 DNA sequence: TGTGCCAGCAGCTTATCCCAAGGGGTGTTATACAATGAGCAGTTCTTC.

The chain uses TRBV12-3 or TRBV12-4 and TRBJ2-7; 8 bases are shared with TRBD1. CDR3 size: 14 residues. V was clipped by 6 bases and J by 6 bases; unmatched bases: 10. Here the CDR3 reads CASRTPGQASEQYF. CDR3 nucleotides: TGTGCCAGCAGGACCCCGGGACAGGCCTCCGAGCAGTACTTC.

This clonotype appeared a few times. V is TRBV7-6 and J is TRBJ2-7; D gene unclear. The CDR3 extends over 13 amino acids. Germline V gives CDR1 SGHVS, CDR2 FNYEAQ. Trimming removed 3 bases at V and 6 bases at J, with 12 bases between. In DNA, the CDR3 is TGTGCCAGCAGCTTGAACCACGGTCGCGAGCAGTACGTC. Amino acid sequence: CASSLNHGREQYV.

The rearrangement joins TRBV4-1 to TRBJ1-1; D is possibly TRBD1 (6 bases). The germline gives CDR1 MGHRA, CDR2 YSYEKL. Trimming took 4 bases from V and 4 from J, leaving 13 bases between them. The CDR3 contains 14 residues. The CDR3 is CASSLRGQGTEAFF. DNA of the CDR3: TGCGCCAGCAGCCTCAGGGGACAAGGCACTGAAGCTTTCTTT.

The chain employs TRBV20-1 and TRBJ2-7, with 15 bases identical to TRBD2. Per germline, CDR1 DFQATT and CDR2 SNEGSKA (reference sequence). J was trimmed by 3 bases and V by 5 bases; bases with no gene match: 14. The length of the CDR3 is 18 residues. This CDR3 is CSAVAGTSGGNPLYEQYF. CDR3 DNA: TGCAGTGCTGTTGCCGGGACTAGCGGGGGGAATCCCCTCTACGAGCAGTACTTC.

The chain links TRBV27 to TRBJ2-7; D is uncertain. CDR3 length: 15 residues. CDR1 is MNHEY and CDR2 is SMNVEV in the germline V gene (reference sequence). The V gene lost 3 bases and the J gene lost 4 bases, with 16 bases spanning the gap. DNA for the CDR3: TGTGCCAGCAGTTTGACCCTCGCCTTAGAGTACGAGCAGTACGTC. This codes for CASSLTLALEYEQYV.

The V call is TRBV6-6, the J call TRBJ2-7; D is ambiguous. Germline CDR1 and CDR2: MNHNY and SVGAGI (reference sequence). V lost 6 bases and J lost 7, with 7 bases in between. The length of the CDR3 is 10 residues. CDR3 sequence reads: CASRKGEQYF. CDR3 sequence (DNA): TGTGCCAGCAGGAAAGGTGAGCAGTACTTC.

The rearrangement links TRBV27 to TRBJ2-1, with no clear D. Trimming removed 5 bases at V and 0 bases at J, with 11 bases between. The V gene's germline CDR1 is MNHEY and CDR2 SMNVEV (reference sequence). The CDR3 length is 15 residues. The CDR3 reads CASSPESSSYNEQFF. The CDR3 DNA follows: TGTGCCAGCAGTCCAGAAAGTAGCTCCTACAATGAGCAGTTCTTC.

This clonotype was recorded a few times. This sequence joins TRBV3-1 and TRBJ2-7; D possibly matches TRBD1 or TRBD2 (5 bases each). Trimming left V 3 bases short and J 1 base short, with 16 bases between. This CDR3 comprises 16 residues. Germline V CDR1 and CDR2: LGHDT, YNNKEL (reference sequence). The CDR3 region has the DNA TGTGCCAGCAGCCATTCAAAGGGAGACAGATCCTACGAGCAGTACTTC. It codes for CASSHSKGDRSYEQYF.

This clonotype turned up a few times. The V gene is TRBV27, the J gene TRBJ1-5, with D unresolved. The germline V and J ends were trimmed by 0 bases and 1 base, with 10 bases remaining between them. Germline values: CDR1 MNHEY, CDR2 SMNVEV (reference sequence). This CDR3 has 16 amino acids. The CDR3 here is CASSLSAGLSNQPQHF. The CDR3 DNA is TGTGCCAGCAGTTTATCGGCAGGCCTCAGCAATCAGCCCCAGCATTTT.

The J gene is TRBJ1-2, the V gene TRBV19; 7 positions agree with TRBD1. V lost 6 bases to trimming and J lost 2 bases; unmatched junction nucleotides: 9. CDR3 length: 15 residues. The germline V gene has CDR1 LNHDA and CDR2 SQIVND (reference sequence). The CDR3 reads CASSLSDRANYGYTF. The CDR3 coding sequence is TGTGCCAGTAGCTTATCTGACAGGGCGAACTATGGCTACACCTTC.

This chain joins TRBV20-1 and TRBJ2-7, with 8 bases that match TRBD1. CDR3 size: 13 residues. V was clipped by 4 bases and J by 1 base; unmatched bases: 3. Germline CDR1 and CDR2: DFQATT and SNEGSKA (reference sequence). The CDR3 reads CSATRTGSYEQYF. In DNA form, the CDR3 reads TGCAGTGCTACCCGGACAGGGTCCTACGAGCAGTACTTC.

Turning to this clonotype: This may be a read error: a much more frequent sequence differs by one nucleotide. CDR3 nucleotides: TGTGCCAGCAGCTTGGATGACTACAATGAGCAGTTCTTC. The encoded protein is CASSLDDYNEQFF. The V and J genes are TRBV5-6 and TRBJ2-1, with no clear D. The CDR3 has 13 amino acids. Germline values: CDR1 SGHDT, CDR2 YYEEEE. V lost 0 bases, J lost 3 bases, and 4 bases lay in between.

V gene TRBV29-1 combines with J gene TRBJ2-5; D call uncertain. Germline V lookup: CDR1 SQVTM, CDR2 ANQGSEA. This CDR3 is built from 10 residues. V was shortened by 5 bases and J by 5 bases, with 6 bases between the two germline ends. The DNA of the CDR3 is TGCAGCGTTCTAGAGGAGACCCAGTACTTC. Its translation: CSVLEETQYF.

The chain carries TRBV5-6 and TRBJ2-3, with D hard to call. Germline CDR1 SGHDT, CDR2 YYEEEE. This CDR3 comprises 14 residues. Trimming took off 3 bases at V and 2 bases at J, with 10 bases between the two ends. The DNA for the CDR3 is TGTGCCAGCAGCTCCCCCCGGGCCACAGATACGCAGTATTTT. Its translation is CASSSPRATDTQYF.